These 31 T cell receptor beta chains were sequenced from one sample in a study of cytomegalovirus exposure and HLA in healthy donors. The PCR had 60 Vbeta and 13 Jbeta primers. TCRdb keeps only in-frame clones here, not all; method: immunoSEQ multiplex PCR. Its clone listing holds 70,000 or so clones. What was sequenced was PBMCs. Source of these receptors: a female donor in good health and CMV-seropositive.

The genes are TRBV18 and TRBJ1-1; D is uncertain. V dropped 3 bases and J dropped 3 bases, with 11 bases sitting between them. CDR3 length: 14 residues. The germline CDR1 and CDR2 sequences are KGHSH and LQKENI. CDR3 sequence (DNA): TGTGCCAGCTCACCCGGTGGCCAGGACACTGAAGCTTTCTTT. This gives the protein CASSPGGQDTEAFF.

This sequence joins TRBV2 and TRBJ1-2; D is possibly TRBD1 (5 bases). Germline loops: CDR1 SNHLY, CDR2 FYNNEI. V lost 7 bases, J lost 0 bases, and 9 bases lay in between. The length of the CDR3 is 13 residues. CDR3 region: CASTLTANYGYTF. The CDR3 region has the DNA TGTGCCAGCACCCTGACAGCTAACTATGGCTACACCTTC.

This rearrangement joins TRBV5-4 to TRBJ2-7, with D tentatively TRBD1 (6 bases). CDR3 length: 11 amino acids. Germline values: CDR1 SGHNT, CDR2 YYREEE (reference sequence). V shed 4 bases and J shed 6 bases, with 8 bases lying between them. CDR3 in DNA: TGTGCCAGCAGCACAGGGTTCGAGCAGTACTTC. This translates into CASSTGFEQYF.

The V and J genes are TRBV7-9 and TRBJ1-2; D remains unclear. V lost 2 bases and J 4 bases, leaving 14 bases between the germline ends. Per germline, CDR1 SEHNR and CDR2 FQNEAQ (reference sequence). The CDR3 consists of 15 residues. The CDR3 bases are TGTGCCAGCAGCTTAATGGCAGTCGGACTCTATGGCTACACCTTC. Protein: CASSLMAVGLYGYTF.

The rearrangement uses TRBV19 and TRBJ1-6, with a weak D call TRBD1 (5 bases). The CDR3 contains 15 residues. Germline V gene lookup returns CDR1 LNHDA and CDR2 SQIVND (reference sequence). With 7 bases removed from V and 7 bases from J, the gap between germline ends came to 17 bases. The CDR3: CASTSLWGGNSPLHF. In nucleotides, the CDR3 is TGTGCCAGTACTTCCCTGTGGGGGGGGAATTCACCCCTCCACTTT.

The CDR3 protein is CASATQGDYGYTF. CDR3 sequence (DNA): TGTGCCAGCGCAACGCAAGGGGACTATGGCTACACCTTC. The chain uses TRBV18 and TRBJ1-2; weak D call: TRBD1 (5 bases). The germline CDR1 and CDR2 sequences are KGHSH and LQKENI. This CDR3 comprises 13 residues. Trimming cost V 8 bases and J 3 bases, with 13 bases left between them.

V is TRBV28 and J is TRBJ1-1; possibly TRBD1 for D (6 bases). Germline V gives CDR1 MDHEN, CDR2 SYDVKM. Trimming shortened V by 6 bases and J by 0 bases, and 14 bases separated the two germline ends. The CDR3 extends over 15 amino acids. This CDR3 is CASRVTGTLNTEAFF. CDR3 in DNA: TGTGCCAGCAGAGTTACCGGGACATTGAACACTGAAGCTTTCTTT.

The gene calls are TRBV20-1 and TRBJ2-3; no definite D call. Germline CDR1 and CDR2: DFQATT and SNEGSKA (reference sequence). The length of the CDR3 is 10 residues. The DNA for the CDR3 is TGCAGCCCTACTGGAGATACGCAGTATTTT. Translating it yields CSPTGDTQYF.

This sequence joins TRBV28 and TRBJ1-2, with D possibly matching TRBD1 (5 bases). The CDR3 loop spans 14 amino acids. The V gene lost 4 bases and the J gene lost 4 bases, with 13 bases spanning the gap. CDR1 is MDHEN, CDR2 SYDVKM, per germline. The CDR3 sequence is CASSSADGAYGYTF. DNA of the CDR3: TGTGCCAGCAGTTCCGCGGATGGGGCCTATGGCTACACCTTC.

The chain couples TRBV19 to TRBJ1-6, with D perhaps matching TRBD1 (5 bases). The CDR3 sequence is 15 residues long. Trimming took 6 bases from V and 13 from J, leaving 22 bases between them. CDR1 and CDR2 from the germline V gene are LNHDA and SQIVND (reference sequence). The CDR3 is CASSPPGKGIFPLHF. The CDR3 nucleotides read TGTGCCAGTAGCCCTCCAGGGAAGGGGATTTTCCCCCTCCACTTT.

To note about this clone: Its ends do not fully match the called genes, so a read error is possible. J is TRBJ1-6 and V is TRBV28; D might be TRBD1 (5 bases). Germline V gene lookup returns CDR1 MDHEN and CDR2 SYDVKM. This CDR3 has 14 amino acids. CDR3 coding DNA: TGTGCCAGCAGTTTAGGGGACTATTATTCACCCCTCCACTTT. Its protein is CASSLGDYYSPLHF.

The chain joins TRBV6-5 to TRBJ2-5; 9 nucleotides align to TRBD2. CDR1 MNHEY and CDR2 SVGAGI come from the germline V gene. V lost 6 bases to trimming and J lost 4 bases; unmatched junction nucleotides: 9. The CDR3 covers 15 residues. The DNA for the CDR3 is TGTGCCAGCAGCGGAGCGGGGGGCGGGGGAGAGACCCAGTACTTC. This codes for CASSGAGGGGETQYF.

The chain has TRBV27 and TRBJ1-2; D is possibly TRBD1 (6 bases). Trimming shortened V by 6 bases and J by 2 bases, and 13 bases separated the two germline ends. The germline CDR1 and CDR2 sequences are MNHEY and SMNVEV (reference sequence). The CDR3 is 14 residues long. In DNA, the CDR3 is TGTGCCAGCAGCGCAGGACAGCACAACTATGGCTACACCTTC. Translated, it gives CASSAGQHNYGYTF.

The chain couples TRBV11-3 to TRBJ1-1; D ambiguous. Trimming left V 5 bases short and J 1 base short, with 14 bases between. The V gene's germline CDR1 is SGHNT and CDR2 YENEEA. CDR3 length equals 15 residues. DNA of the CDR3: TGTGCCAGCAGCATGACGGGTCTGGGGAACACTGAAGCTTTCTTT. As protein: CASSMTGLGNTEAFF.

The rearrangement joins TRBV2 to TRBJ2-2; 9 bases fit TRBD1. The ends lost 10 bases at V and 4 bases at J; junction bases unmatched: 10. The CDR3 loop spans 15 amino acids. The germline V gene encodes CDR1 SNHLY and CDR2 FYNNEI. In nucleotides, the CDR3 is TGTGCCATACTACAGGGGGCGTTGGGCACCGGGGAGCTGTTTTTT. Translation gives CAILQGALGTGELFF.

The chain employs TRBV27 and TRBJ2-7, with TRBD1 identical over 7 bases. Looked up from germline, CDR1 is MNHEY and CDR2 is SMNVEV (reference sequence). The CDR3 runs to 15 residues. The V segment lost 5 bases and the J segment 7 bases; nucleotides outside the gene matches: 14. Written as DNA, the CDR3 is TGTGCCAGCAGTCCCGACAGGGTAGGTGGGTCTGAGCAGTACTTC. Translation gives CASSPDRVGGSEQYF.

The chain couples TRBV2 to TRBJ1-3, with TRBD1 identical over 9 bases. V shed 2 bases and J 2 bases; nucleotides not matched to a gene: 16. The CDR3 runs to 20 residues. Germline-derived CDR1 and CDR2 are SNHLY and FYNNEI. CDR3 sequence (DNA): TGTGCCAGCAGTGAATGGATCGGGAGGGCTCGGACAGGGGCTGGAAACACCATATATTTT. Protein: CASSEWIGRARTGAGNTIYF.

This chain connects TRBV7-9 to TRBJ2-2; 8 nucleotides align to TRBD2. In germline, CDR1 is SEHNR, CDR2 FQNEAQ (reference sequence). Germline trimming cut 5 bases from V and 4 bases from J; bases unmatched to any gene: 12. The CDR3 is 17 amino acids. The CDR3 loop is CASSPPKAGGFTGELFF. DNA for the CDR3: TGTGCCAGCAGCCCCCCTAAGGCGGGAGGCTTCACCGGGGAGCTGTTTTTT.

This chain links TRBV4-3 with TRBJ1-1; D remains ambiguous. CDR1 is LGHNA and CDR2 is YSLEER in the germline V gene. CDR3 size: 14 residues. With 0 bases removed from V and 7 bases from J, the gap between germline ends came to 12 bases. This CDR3 is CASSQDPSVDEAFF. In DNA form, the CDR3 reads TGCGCCAGCAGCCAAGACCCGAGCGTGGATGAAGCTTTCTTT.

V usage is TRBV27 and J usage is TRBJ1-2; TRBD1 matches at 9 bases. V dropped 6 bases and J dropped 4; count of bases not matched to a gene: 3. Germline loops: CDR1 MNHEY, CDR2 SMNVEV (reference sequence). CDR3 size: 13 residues. The CDR3 DNA sequence: TGTGCCAGCAGGCCGGACAGGGGCTATGGCTACACCTTC. Amino acids: CASRPDRGYGYTF.

CDR3 protein: CSGGPRDRNSYEQYF. DNA of the CDR3: TGCAGCGGTGGACCCCGGGACAGGAATTCCTACGAGCAGTACTTC. This chain uses TRBV29-1 with TRBJ2-7; 8 nucleotides match TRBD1. With 7 bases clipped from V and 1 base from J, the junction kept 12 bases outside the gene matches. Germline CDR1 is SQVTM and CDR2 is ANQGSEA. This CDR3 has 15 residues.

This sequence joins TRBV27 and TRBJ2-7; TRBD1 matches at 8 bases. Germline loops: CDR1 MNHEY, CDR2 SMNVEV (reference sequence). The V gene end was trimmed by 3 bases and the J gene end by 6 bases; junction bases not matched to a gene: 13. The CDR3 contains 16 residues. The CDR3 nucleotides read TGTGCCAGCAGTTTTCGAAGTGGGACAGGCCAGGGCGAGCAGTACTTC. It encodes CASSFRSGTGQGEQYF.

The chain has TRBV30 and TRBJ2-2, with D unclear. This CDR3 region has 11 residues. Germline CDR1 reads GTSNPN; CDR2 reads SVGIG (reference sequence). V lost 3 bases and J lost 7, with 6 bases in between. In DNA form, the CDR3 reads TGTGCCTGGAGCCTAGACGGGGAGCTGTTTTTT. It translates to CAWSLDGELFF.

The V gene is TRBV19, the J gene TRBJ2-1; the D gene is possibly TRBD1 (6 bases). The V gene's germline CDR1 is LNHDA and CDR2 SQIVND (reference sequence). V lost 5 bases and J 3 bases, leaving 11 bases between the germline ends. CDR3 length: 14 residues. The CDR3 sequence is CASSLRDNYNEQFF. CDR3 DNA: TGTGCCAGTAGTCTCCGGGACAACTACAATGAGCAGTTCTTC.

The chain joins TRBV6-6 to TRBJ1-2; D gene unclear. Germline lookup yields CDR1 MNHNY and CDR2 SVGAGI (reference sequence). The V end was cut by 1 base, the J end by 8 bases, with 11 bases between. CDR3 length equals 13 residues. The CDR3 nucleotides read TGTGCCAGCAGTTACTGGGGAGCGGAGGGCTACACCTTC. This codes for CASSYWGAEGYTF.

The chain employs TRBV6-1 and TRBJ2-5; a possible D gene is TRBD2 (5 bases). The germline gives CDR1 MNHNS, CDR2 SASEGT. The CDR3 is 14 amino acids. The V and J ends lost 6 bases and 5 bases respectively, with 16 bases between them. The DNA for the CDR3 is TGTGCCAGCAGCCAACGGGCAGGCGGGGAGACCCAGTACTTC. Residues: CASSQRAGGETQYF.

The chain recombines TRBV6-5 with TRBJ1-1, with 8 bases lining up with TRBD1. V trimming: 5 bases; J trimming: 3 bases; junction bases outside the gene matches: 8. This CDR3 region has 15 residues. Germline loops: CDR1 MNHEY, CDR2 SVGAGI. CDR3 coding DNA: TGTGCCAGCAGTACAGGGGGGAGGAGTTACACTGAAGCTTTCTTT. Protein sequence: CASSTGGRSYTEAFF.

J is TRBJ1-1 and V is TRBV12-5; tentative D call: TRBD1 (5 bases). From germline, CDR1 is LGHNT and CDR2 FRNRAP. The CDR3 sequence is 14 residues long. With 1 base removed from V and 1 base from J, the gap between germline ends came to 7 bases. The CDR3 loop reads CASGLGQQNTEAFF. The CDR3 DNA follows: TGTGCTAGTGGTTTGGGACAGCAGAACACTGAAGCTTTCTTT.

The chain has TRBV27 and TRBJ2-3; D not certain. Trimming took 2 bases from V and 2 from J, leaving 11 bases between them. The CDR3 runs to 15 residues. Per germline, CDR1 MNHEY and CDR2 SMNVEV (reference sequence). The CDR3 bases are TGTGCCAGCAGTTTAACAGTCAGGCACACAGATACGCAGTATTTT. Its protein product is CASSLTVRHTDTQYF.

This rearrangement joins TRBV28 to TRBJ2-5; 7 bases agree with TRBD1. CDR1 and CDR2 (germline): MDHEN, SYDVKM. The CDR3 has 15 amino acids. After removal of 6 bases from V and 4 bases from J, the junction contained 11 bases not matched to a gene. CDR3 coding DNA: TGTGCCAGCAGGGATACGGACAGGAACAGAGAGACCCAGTACTTC. Amino acids: CASRDTDRNRETQYF.

The gene calls are TRBV7-9 and TRBJ2-2; 7 bases line up with TRBD1. Trimming took 5 bases from V and 4 from J; bases not matched to a gene: 13. The CDR3 covers 17 residues. CDR1 and CDR2 (germline): SEHNR, FQNEAQ (reference sequence). CDR3 sequence: CASSTPTGVQTTGELFF. The CDR3, as DNA: TGTGCCAGCAGCACCCCAACAGGGGTACAGACCACCGGGGAGCTGTTTTTT.